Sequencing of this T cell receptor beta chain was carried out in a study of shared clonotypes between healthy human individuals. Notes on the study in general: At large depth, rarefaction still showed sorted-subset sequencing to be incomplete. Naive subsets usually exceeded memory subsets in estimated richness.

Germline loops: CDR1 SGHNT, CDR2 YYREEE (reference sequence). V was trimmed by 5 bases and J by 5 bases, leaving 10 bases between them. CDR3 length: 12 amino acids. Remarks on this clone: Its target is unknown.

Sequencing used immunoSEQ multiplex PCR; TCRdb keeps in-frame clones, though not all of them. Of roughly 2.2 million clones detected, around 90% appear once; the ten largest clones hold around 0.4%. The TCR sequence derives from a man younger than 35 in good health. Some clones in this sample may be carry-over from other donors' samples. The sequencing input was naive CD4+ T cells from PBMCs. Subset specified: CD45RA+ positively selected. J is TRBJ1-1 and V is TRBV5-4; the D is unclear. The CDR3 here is CASSSTGTEAFF. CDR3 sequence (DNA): TGTGCCAGCAGTTCTACCGGGACTGAAGCTTTCTTT.